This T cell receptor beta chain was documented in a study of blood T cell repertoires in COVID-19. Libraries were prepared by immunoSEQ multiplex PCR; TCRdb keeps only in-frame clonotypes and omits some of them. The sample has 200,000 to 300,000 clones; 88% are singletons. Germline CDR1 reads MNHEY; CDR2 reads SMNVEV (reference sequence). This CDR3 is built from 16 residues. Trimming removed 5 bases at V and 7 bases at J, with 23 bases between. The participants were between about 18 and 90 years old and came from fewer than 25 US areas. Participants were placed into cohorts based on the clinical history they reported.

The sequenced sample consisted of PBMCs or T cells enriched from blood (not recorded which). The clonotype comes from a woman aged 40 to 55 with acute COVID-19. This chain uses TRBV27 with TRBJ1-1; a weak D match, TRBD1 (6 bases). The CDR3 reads CASSAITTERTVEAFF. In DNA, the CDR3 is TGTGCCAGCAGTGCTATCACCACCGAAAGGACAGTTGAAGCTTTCTTT.